This T cell receptor beta chain was observed in a study of T-cell memory formation after mild COVID-19. TCRdb analysed the 5' RACE reads with MiXCR anew, one entry per CDR3 protein. The sample includes a few hundred thousand distinct CDR3 sequences, 20% to 25% seen only once; the top ten take around an eighth. V shed 6 bases and J 9 bases; nucleotides not matched to a gene: 10. This CDR3 is built from 13 residues. The germline V gene has CDR1 SGHRS and CDR2 YFSETQ. V is TRBV5-1 and J is TRBJ2-7; 9 bases fit TRBD2. The sequence was obtained from an adult woman who had mild COVID-19 (a few samples of this study predate the infection). Cell type and time point are not known. The sample was PBMCs or a T cell subset sorted from them (not recorded which). Here the CDR3 reads CASTRAGGDVQYF. In DNA, the CDR3 is TGCGCCAGCACCAGGGCGGGGGGGGATGTGCAGTACTTC.